Listed here are 23 T cell receptor beta chains from one sample, sequenced in a study of T cell changes during pregnancy in multiple sclerosis. Generated by immunoSEQ multiplex PCR, the TCRdb table keeps only in-frame clones and is missing some. Here the sample spans about 59,000 clones, roughly 94% being singletons. The material was CD8+ T cells from peripheral blood mononuclear cells, obtained after pregnancy. All receptors derive from a female donor with multiple sclerosis, enrolled in a pregnancy study.

The chain combines TRBV9 with TRBJ2-5; D might be TRBD2 (5 bases). The germline CDR1 and CDR2 sequences are SGDLS and YYNGEE. V gave up 0 bases and J gave up 5 bases, with 14 bases separating them. The CDR3 totals 15 residues. This CDR3 is CASSVDRGSSETQYF. The CDR3 coding sequence is TGTGCCAGCAGCGTAGATCGGGGAAGTTCCGAGACCCAGTACTTC.

J is TRBJ2-7 and V is TRBV19; D perhaps matches TRBD2 (6 bases). The CDR3 consists of 14 residues. V dropped 4 bases and J dropped 2 bases, with 12 bases sitting between them. The germline CDR1 and CDR2 sequences are LNHDA and SQIVND (reference sequence). CDR3 nucleotide sequence: TGTGCCAGTAGTACCCGGACTACACCCTACGAGCAGTACTTC. Encoded protein: CASSTRTTPYEQYF.

V gene TRBV28 combines with J gene TRBJ1-4; D may be TRBD1 (5 bases). CDR3 size: 15 residues. CDR1 is MDHEN and CDR2 is SYDVKM in the germline V gene. V lost 5 bases, J lost 8 bases, and 18 bases lay in between. CDR3: CASSRFMGLKEKLFF. Here the CDR3 DNA reads TGTGCCAGCAGTAGGTTTATGGGACTTAAGGAAAAACTGTTTTTT. The full variable domain, in which reference TRBV28 and TRBJ1-4 provide the parts outside the CDR3, is DVKVTQSSRYLVKRTGEKVFLECVQDMDHENMFWYRQDPGLGLRLIYFSYDVKMKEKGDIPEGYSVSREKKERFSLILESASTNQTSMYLCASSRFMGLKEKLFFGSGTQLSVL.

The chain uses TRBV4-1 and TRBJ2-7; tentatively, D is TRBD2 (6 bases). V lost 1 base and J lost 2, with 9 bases in between. The CDR3 spans 14 residues. Germline V gene lookup returns CDR1 MGHRA and CDR2 YSYEKL. As DNA, the CDR3 is TGCGCCAGCAGCCAAGTGGGGGGAGCCTACGAGCAGTACTTC. Translating it yields CASSQVGGAYEQYF.

The V gene is TRBV27, the J gene TRBJ1-2; 9 bases map to TRBD1. The CDR3 has 13 residues. The germline V gene has CDR1 MNHEY and CDR2 SMNVEV (reference sequence). V was pared by 10 bases and J by 3 bases, with 6 bases of the junction left unmatched. CDR3 loop: CATRDREDYGYTF. In DNA, the CDR3 is TGTGCCACCAGGGACAGGGAGGACTATGGCTACACCTTC.

The chain combines TRBV6-6 with TRBJ2-1, with D perhaps TRBD1 (6 bases). Per the germline V gene, CDR1 is MNHNY and CDR2 is SVGAGI (reference sequence). Trimming pared 2 bases from V and 1 base from J, leaving 12 bases between. This CDR3 spans 16 amino acids. The DNA for the CDR3 is TGTGCCAGCAGTTACAATATACAGGGATCCTACAATGAGCAGTTCTTC. Protein: CASSYNIQGSYNEQFF.

The chain is built from TRBV6-1 and TRBJ1-5, with D unclear. V shed 1 base and J shed 0 bases, with 4 bases lying between them. This CDR3 has 14 residues. In germline, CDR1 is MNHNS, CDR2 SASEGT. DNA of the CDR3: TGTGCCAGCAGTGAAGACGGTAGCAATCAGCCCCAGCATTTT. This gives the protein CASSEDGSNQPQHF.

This clone was found once. The chain employs TRBV5-1 and TRBJ2-7; TRBD1 aligns across 7 bases. The CDR3 length is 13 residues. The junction had 4 bases not matched to a gene; V was cut back by 4 bases and J by 3 bases. Germline CDR1 and CDR2: SGHRS and YFSETQ. Here the CDR3 DNA reads TGCGCCAGCAGCCTAGGACAGGACTACGAGCAGTACTTC. Protein product: CASSLGQDYEQYF.

On this clone: The sample contains more than one DNA sequence encoding this CDR3. J is TRBJ2-1 and V is TRBV5-1, with 13 bases lining up with TRBD2. This CDR3 is built from 16 residues. Germline V gene sequence: CDR1 SGHRS, CDR2 YFSETQ. With 4 bases clipped from V and 1 base from J, the junction kept 2 bases outside the gene matches. CDR3 nucleotides: TGCGCCAGCAGCCTGGGACTAGCGGGATCCTACAATGAGCAGTTCTTC. Its translation: CASSLGLAGSYNEQFF. Full variable domain (missing parts from reference TRBV5-1 and TRBJ2-1): KAGVTQTPRYLIKTRGQQVTLSCSPISGHRSVSWYQQTPGQGLQFLFEYFSETQRNKGNFPGRFSGRQFSNSRSEMNVSTLELGDSALYLCASSLGLAGSYNEQFFGPGTRLTVL.

This clone was seen only once. The chain couples TRBV5-4 to TRBJ2-7; 8 nucleotides match TRBD2. The CDR3 contains 16 residues. The trim removed 4 bases at V and 0 bases at J, leaving 9 bases unmatched. Germline values: CDR1 SGHNT, CDR2 YYREEE (reference sequence). The CDR3 DNA reads TGTGCCAGCAGCCAAATGACTAGCGAGATCTCCTACGAGCAGTACTTC. Translation: CASSQMTSEISYEQYF.

This rearrangement joins TRBV9 to TRBJ2-5; TRBD1 aligns across 10 bases. Trimming at V came to 0 bases and at J to 4 bases, leaving 6 bases not matched to a gene. Germline CDR1 SGDLS, CDR2 YYNGEE. CDR3 length equals 16 residues. Here the CDR3 DNA reads TGTGCCAGCAGCGTAGGGGAGACAGGGGGCGTAGAGACCCAGTACTTC. Encoded protein: CASSVGETGGVETQYF.

V usage is TRBV9 and J usage is TRBJ1-2; D uncertain. V was pared by 3 bases and J by 6 bases, with 15 bases between. The length of the CDR3 is 14 residues. Germline V gives CDR1 SGDLS, CDR2 YYNGEE. The CDR3 DNA sequence: TGTGCCAGCAGCGCGCTAGTCGGGGAAAATGGCTACACCTTC. It translates to CASSALVGENGYTF.

V is TRBV11-2 and J is TRBJ2-7, with 7 bases that match TRBD2. The germline CDR1 and CDR2 sequences are SGHAT and FQNNGV. This CDR3 contains 13 residues. The CDR3 DNA is TGTGCTTCAATGAGCGGGAAGGGCTACGAGCAGTACTTC. It codes for CASMSGKGYEQYF.

This clone was counted between two and nine times. The CDR3 is CASSLGAPGNTEAFF. Written as DNA, the CDR3 is TGTGCCAGCAGCTTGGGCGCTCCGGGGAACACTGAAGCTTTCTTT. The V gene is TRBV5-4, the J gene TRBJ1-1; D unclear. Germline lookup yields CDR1 SGHNT and CDR2 YYREEE (reference sequence). CDR3 length equals 15 residues. The V and J ends lost 0 bases and 1 base respectively, with 10 bases between them.

This chain uses TRBV4-3 with TRBJ2-1; D gene unclear. Trimming stripped 0 bases from V and 6 bases from J, with 15 bases between. The CDR3 has 16 residues. Germline V gene sequence: CDR1 LGHNA, CDR2 YSLEER. CDR3 region: CASSQDPRGEVNEQFF. The CDR3 nucleotides are TGCGCCAGCAGCCAAGATCCGCGTGGTGAAGTCAATGAGCAGTTCTTC.

The chain combines TRBV7-9 with TRBJ2-2; 9 bases fit TRBD1. Unmatched junction bases numbered 4, after V lost 5 bases and J lost 0 bases. From germline, CDR1 is SEHNR and CDR2 FQNEAQ (reference sequence). The CDR3 sequence is 16 residues long. CDR3 sequence: CASSHRDRANTGELFF. The CDR3 DNA reads as TGTGCCAGCAGCCACCGGGACAGGGCGAACACCGGGGAGCTGTTTTTT.

The chain links TRBV10-2 to TRBJ2-1, with D possibly TRBD1 on 5 matching bases. V lost 9 bases and J 13 bases, leaving 16 bases between the germline ends. Germline V gene sequence: CDR1 WSHSY, CDR2 SAAADI. The CDR3 is 11 amino acids. Written as DNA, the CDR3 is TGCGCCAGTCAAGACAGTGCTAGACAGTTCTTC. It is translated as CASQDSARQFF.

The chain couples TRBV13 to TRBJ1-2; maybe TRBD1 (5 bases). Trimming stripped 3 bases from V and 0 bases from J, with 20 bases between. CDR1 is PRHDT, CDR2 FYEKMQ, per germline (reference sequence). The CDR3 contains 18 residues. CDR3: CASSFPGGVKIANYGYTF. In nucleotides, the CDR3 is TGTGCCAGCAGCTTCCCGGGGGGAGTAAAAATAGCTAACTATGGCTACACCTTC.

The chain links TRBV27 to TRBJ2-7; weak D call: TRBD1 (6 bases). The CDR3 is 13 residues long. CDR1 MNHEY and CDR2 SMNVEV come from the germline V gene (reference sequence). The V end lost 7 bases, the J end lost 1 base, and 11 bases lay between the germline ends. The chain's CDR3 is CASKGGKSYEQYF. DNA of the CDR3: TGTGCCAGCAAAGGGGGTAAATCCTACGAGCAGTACTTC.

The rearrangement joins TRBV7-9 to TRBJ2-1, with 8 bases matching TRBD1. The CDR3 is 13 amino acids. The trim removed 1 base at V and 10 bases at J, leaving 3 bases unmatched. Germline V lookup: CDR1 SEHNR, CDR2 FQNEAQ (reference sequence). CDR3 sequence: CASSLGGQAEQFF. The CDR3 DNA follows: TGTGCCAGCAGCTTAGGGGGACAGGCCGAGCAGTTCTTC.

J is TRBJ2-1 and V is TRBV6-5, with 12 bases aligning to TRBD2. The CDR3 has 16 residues. Trimming at V came to 4 bases and at J to 5 bases, leaving 6 bases not matched to a gene. Per the germline V gene, CDR1 is MNHEY and CDR2 is SVGAGI. The CDR3 sequence is CASSSRLAGVNNEQFF. For the CDR3, the DNA is TGTGCCAGCAGTTCGAGACTAGCGGGAGTAAACAATGAGCAGTTCTTC.

The V and J genes are TRBV2 and TRBJ2-3, with 11 bases aligning to TRBD2. Germline CDR1 reads SNHLY; CDR2 reads FYNNEI. The CDR3 contains 15 residues. The V segment lost 4 bases and the J segment 0 bases; nucleotides outside the gene matches: 0. CDR3 coding DNA: TGTGCCAGCAGTGTAGCGGGAGGGAGCACAGATACGCAGTATTTT. Translating it yields CASSVAGGSTDTQYF.

The chain has TRBV27 and TRBJ1-2, with D unresolved. CDR3 length: 16 residues. Trimming took 2 bases from V and 8 from J, leaving 21 bases between them. The germline V gene has CDR1 MNHEY and CDR2 SMNVEV (reference sequence). DNA for the CDR3: TGTGCCAGCAGTTTAAGGCGGATCGGCACCGGTAGCGGCTACACCTTC. Its translation: CASSLRRIGTGSGYTF.